This T cell receptor (beta chain) was retrieved from a study of blood T cells in healthy people across ages. Points on this clonotype: Its antigen is unknown.

Findings and caveats of the study: There was no known CMV status for donors, so expanded clonotype changes were possibly confounded. Without sorted subsets, naive and antigen-experienced compartments could not be conclusively compared.

Primed by a sample-barcoded 5' primer and a J-beta primer mix, a second PCR proceeded for 7 to 11 cycles. With 12 random nucleotides, a template-switch adaptor tagged each individual cDNA molecule. No fewer than 3 million CDR3-containing paired-end reads came from each sample. TCRdb reanalysed the 5' RACE reads using MiXCR and keeps one entry per CDR3 protein. The data hold hundreds of thousands of distinct CDR3 sequences, with 46% observed a single time. This TCR was recovered from a man at least 80 years old in good health. Sequenced input: blood.

The CDR3 reads CSAPPGTGYTNYGYTF. The DNA for the CDR3 is TGCAGTGCTCCTCCCGGGACGGGATATACTAACTATGGCTACACCTTC. The rearrangement uses TRBV20-1 and TRBJ1-2, with TRBD1 as a possible D gene (5 bases). Germline lookup yields CDR1 DFQATT and CDR2 SNEGSKA (reference sequence). This CDR3 is built from 16 residues. V was clipped by 5 bases and J by 0 bases, with 19 bases between them.